Listed below are T cell receptor beta chains from one sample, sequenced in a study of cytomegalovirus exposure and HLA in healthy donors. Sequencing used immunoSEQ multiplex PCR; TCRdb keeps in-frame clones, though not all of them. The table shows 80,000 to 100,000 clones, with more than 60% occurring only once. Sequencing used PBMCs. The receptor set was obtained from a man aged 45-65 years in good health and CMV-seronegative. CDR3s include the opening cysteine and the closing phenylalanine or tryptophan. A D gene is named only where the DNA matches it firmly. The size entry is marked missing in some rows and otherwise reads once, few, many or a size class.

j_gene: TRBJ2-3; v_gene: TRBV5-4; d_gene: NA; abundance: once; CDR3nt: TGTGCCAGCAGCGGCGGACCCGGAGGGGTAGCTAATACGCAGTATTTT; CDR3aa: CASSGGPGGVANTQYF
j_gene: TRBJ2-7; v_gene: TRBV7-9; d_gene: TRBD1; abundance: NA; CDR3nt: TGTGCCAGCAGCCGACAGGGGGTCACTGGCGAGCAGTACTTC; CDR3aa: CASSRQGVTGEQYF
j_gene: TRBJ2-7; v_gene: TRBV18; d_gene: TRBD1; abundance: NA; CDR3nt: TGTGCCAGCTCATCAACAAGCCGGGACAGGTCCTACGAGCAGTACTTC; CDR3aa: CASSSTSRDRSYEQYF
j_gene: TRBJ2-1; v_gene: TRBV6-6; d_gene: TRBD2; abundance: NA; CDR3nt: TGTGCCAGCAGTTACGGGACTAATGGAAACAATGAGCAGTTCTTC; CDR3aa: CASSYGTNGNNEQFF
j_gene: TRBJ2-1; v_gene: TRBV5-1; d_gene: NA; abundance: NA; CDR3nt: TGCGCCAGCAGCGTCGACATGTTATACAATGAGCAGTTCTTC; CDR3aa: CASSVDMLYNEQFF
j_gene: TRBJ1-2; v_gene: TRBV10-3; d_gene: NA; abundance: NA; CDR3nt: TGTGCCATCTCGTTCGAGGGTGGTGGCTACACCTTC; CDR3aa: CAISFEGGGYTF
j_gene: TRBJ2-5; v_gene: TRBV2; d_gene: TRBD2; abundance: NA; CDR3nt: TGTGCCAGCAGTGAACAGAGCGGGAGGGCCGGGACCCAGTACTTC; CDR3aa: CASSEQSGRAGTQYF
j_gene: TRBJ1-2; v_gene: TRBV9; d_gene: TRBD1; abundance: few; CDR3nt: TGTGCCAGCAGCCCCGGGACAGGGACCGATTCTCGGTATGGCTACACCTTC; CDR3aa: CASSPGTGTDSRYGYTF
j_gene: TRBJ1-3; v_gene: TRBV11-2; d_gene: NA; abundance: NA; CDR3nt: TGTGCCAGCAGCTTAGATTTCGGGGCTGGAAACACCATATATTTT; CDR3aa: CASSLDFGAGNTIYF
j_gene: TRBJ1-6; v_gene: TRBV13; d_gene: TRBD1; abundance: NA; CDR3nt: TGTGCCAGCAGTCAGGGACAGGCTAGGTCACCCCTCCACTTT; CDR3aa: CASSQGQARSPLHF
j_gene: TRBJ1-2; v_gene: TRBV11-2; d_gene: TRBD1; abundance: NA; CDR3nt: TGTGCCAGCAGCTCCGACAGGGGAACGAACTATGGCTACACCTTC; CDR3aa: CASSSDRGTNYGYTF
j_gene: TRBJ1-5; v_gene: TRBV7-2; d_gene: TRBD1; abundance: NA; CDR3nt: TGTGCCAGCAGCGGACAGGGGCCCTATCAGCCCCAGCATTTT; CDR3aa: CASSGQGPYQPQHF
j_gene: TRBJ2-7; v_gene: TRBV28; d_gene: NA; abundance: NA; CDR3nt: TGTGCCAGCAGCGACACCTACGAGCAGTACTTC; CDR3aa: CASSDTYEQYF
j_gene: TRBJ2-7; v_gene: TRBV4-1; d_gene: TRBD1; abundance: NA; CDR3nt: TGCGCCAGCAGTGGGGGGACAGGGGATTCCTACGAGCAGTACTTC; CDR3aa: CASSGGTGDSYEQYF
j_gene: TRBJ2-1; v_gene: TRBV18; d_gene: NA; abundance: few; CDR3nt: TGTGCCAGCTCACCACCGAACCTAGAGCAGTTCTTC; CDR3aa: CASSPPNLEQFF
j_gene: TRBJ2-7; v_gene: TRBV27; d_gene: TRBD2; abundance: NA; CDR3nt: TGTGCCAGCAGTAGGCCGGGGCGGGGGGTCCAGGCTTACGAGCAGTACTTC; CDR3aa: CASSRPGRGVQAYEQYF
j_gene: TRBJ1-4; v_gene: TRBV19; d_gene: NA; abundance: NA; CDR3nt: TGTGCCAGTAGTTTTGACCAGGGAAAACTGTTTTTT; CDR3aa: CASSFDQGKLFF
j_gene: TRBJ2-5; v_gene: TRBV5-4; d_gene: TRBD2; abundance: few; CDR3nt: TGTGCCAGCAGCCGGGGGGAAGAGACCCAGTACTTC; CDR3aa: CASSRGEETQYF
j_gene: TRBJ2-3; v_gene: TRBV10-3; d_gene: NA; abundance: NA; CDR3nt: TGTGCCTCCGGGGGAACACAGGGGTCGGGAGATACGCAGTATTTT; CDR3aa: CASGGTQGSGDTQYF
j_gene: TRBJ1-5; v_gene: TRBV28; d_gene: NA; abundance: few; CDR3nt: TGTGCCAGCAGCGGCAGGTTCGGTCAGCCCCAGCATTTT; CDR3aa: CASSGRFGQPQHF
j_gene: TRBJ2-7; v_gene: TRBV15; d_gene: NA; abundance: NA; CDR3nt: TGTGCCACCAGCAGAGATAAAGGGGCCTACTACGAGCAGTACTTC; CDR3aa: CATSRDKGAYYEQYF
j_gene: TRBJ2-1; v_gene: TRBV5-1; d_gene: TRBD2; abundance: NA; CDR3nt: TGCGCCAGCAGCGAATTTAGCGGGAGCTCCTACAATGAGCAGTTCTTC; CDR3aa: CASSEFSGSSYNEQFF
j_gene: TRBJ1-4; v_gene: TRBV27; d_gene: NA; abundance: few; CDR3nt: TGTGCCAGCAGTTCTGGGGCATTGGAAAAACTGTTTTTT; CDR3aa: CASSSGALEKLFF
j_gene: TRBJ1-1; v_gene: TRBV4-3; d_gene: TRBD1; abundance: NA; CDR3nt: TGCGCCAGCAGCAGACAGGGGCGGAACACTGAAGCTTTCTTT; CDR3aa: CASSRQGRNTEAFF
j_gene: TRBJ1-2; v_gene: TRBV6-5; d_gene: NA; abundance: NA; CDR3nt: TGTGCCAGCAGTTACTCGGGGGGAAACTATGGCTACACCTTC; CDR3aa: CASSYSGGNYGYTF
j_gene: TRBJ2-7; v_gene: TRBV7-2; d_gene: TRBD1; abundance: NA; CDR3nt: TGTGCCAGCAGCTTAACCGCCACAGGGGGGCACGAGCAGTACTTC; CDR3aa: CASSLTATGGHEQYF
j_gene: TRBJ1-2; v_gene: TRBV7-8; d_gene: NA; abundance: NA; CDR3nt: TGTGCCAGCAGCTTAGCCTGGCAAAGTGGCTACACCTTC; CDR3aa: CASSLAWQSGYTF
j_gene: TRBJ2-2; v_gene: TRBV30; d_gene: NA; abundance: NA; CDR3nt: TGTGCCTGGAGTTTCGACACCGGGGAGCTGTTTTTT; CDR3aa: CAWSFDTGELFF
j_gene: TRBJ1-4; v_gene: TRBV11-2; d_gene: NA; abundance: NA; CDR3nt: TGTGCCAGCAGCTGCATACAGGTACTTGCAACTAATGAAAAACTGTTTTTT; CDR3aa: CASSCIQVLATNEKLFF